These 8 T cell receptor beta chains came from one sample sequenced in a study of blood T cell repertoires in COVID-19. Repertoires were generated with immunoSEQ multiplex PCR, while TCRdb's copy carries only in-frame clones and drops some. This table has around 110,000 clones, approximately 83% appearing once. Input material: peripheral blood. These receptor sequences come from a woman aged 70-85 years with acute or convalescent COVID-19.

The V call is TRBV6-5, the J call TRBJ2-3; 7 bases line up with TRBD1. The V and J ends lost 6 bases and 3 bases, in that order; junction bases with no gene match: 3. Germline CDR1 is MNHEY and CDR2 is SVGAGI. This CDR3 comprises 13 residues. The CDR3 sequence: CASRLDRTDTQYF. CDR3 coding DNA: TGTGCCAGCAGGTTGGACAGGACAGATACGCAGTATTTT.

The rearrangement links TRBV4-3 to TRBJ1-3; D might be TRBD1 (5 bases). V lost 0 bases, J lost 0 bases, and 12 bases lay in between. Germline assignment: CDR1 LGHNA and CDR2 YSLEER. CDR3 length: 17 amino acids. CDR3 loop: CASSQDLGGFSGNTIYF. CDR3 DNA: TGCGCCAGCAGCCAAGATCTTGGGGGGTTCTCTGGAAACACCATATATTTT.

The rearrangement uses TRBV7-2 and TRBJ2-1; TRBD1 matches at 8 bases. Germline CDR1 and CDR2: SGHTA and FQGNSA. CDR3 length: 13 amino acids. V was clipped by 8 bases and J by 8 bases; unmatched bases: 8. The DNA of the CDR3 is TGTGCCAGCGAATTCAGGGGGCGCGATGAGCAGTTCTTC. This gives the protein CASEFRGRDEQFF. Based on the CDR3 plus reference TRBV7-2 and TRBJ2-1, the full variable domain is GAGVSQSPSNKVTEKGKDVELRCDPISGHTALYWYRQSLGQGLEFLIYFQGNSAPDKSGLPSDRFSAERTGGSVSTLTIQRTQQEDSAVYLCASEFRGRDEQFFGPGTRLTVL.

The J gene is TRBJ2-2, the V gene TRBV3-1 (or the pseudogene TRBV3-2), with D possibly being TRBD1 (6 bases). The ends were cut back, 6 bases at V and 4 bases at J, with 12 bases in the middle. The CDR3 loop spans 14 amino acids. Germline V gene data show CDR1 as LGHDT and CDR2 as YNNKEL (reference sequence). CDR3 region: CASSTRGSTGELFF. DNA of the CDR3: TGTGCCAGCAGTACAAGGGGGAGCACCGGGGAGCTGTTTTTT.

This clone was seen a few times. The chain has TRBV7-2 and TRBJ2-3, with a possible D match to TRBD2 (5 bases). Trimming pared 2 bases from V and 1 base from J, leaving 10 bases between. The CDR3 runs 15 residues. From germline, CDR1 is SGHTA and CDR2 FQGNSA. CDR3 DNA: TGTGCCAGCAGCTTATTCCGGACTGGCACAGATACGCAGTATTTT. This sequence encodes CASSLFRTGTDTQYF.

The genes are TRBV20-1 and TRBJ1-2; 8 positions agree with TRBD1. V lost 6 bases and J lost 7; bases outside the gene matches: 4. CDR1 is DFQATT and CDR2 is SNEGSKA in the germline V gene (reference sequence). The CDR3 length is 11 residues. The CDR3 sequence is CSAFTGGGYTF. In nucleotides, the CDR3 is TGCAGTGCCTTCACAGGGGGTGGCTACACCTTC.

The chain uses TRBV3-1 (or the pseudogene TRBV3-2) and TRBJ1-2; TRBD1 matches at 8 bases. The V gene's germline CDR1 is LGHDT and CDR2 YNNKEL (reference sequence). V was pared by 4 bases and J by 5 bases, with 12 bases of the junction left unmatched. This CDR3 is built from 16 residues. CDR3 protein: CASSPSVGQGGYGYTF. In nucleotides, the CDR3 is TGTGCCAGCAGCCCGAGTGTAGGACAGGGCGGGTATGGCTACACCTTC.

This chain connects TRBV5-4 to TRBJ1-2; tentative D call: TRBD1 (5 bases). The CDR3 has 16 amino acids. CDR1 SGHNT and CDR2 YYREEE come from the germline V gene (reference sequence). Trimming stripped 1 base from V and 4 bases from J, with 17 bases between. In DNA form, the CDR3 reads TGTGCCAGCAGCTTGAGGTCCTCCCAGGGACTCTATGGCTACACCTTC. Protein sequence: CASSLRSSQGLYGYTF.